The 10 T cell receptor beta chains below come from one sample, sequenced in a study of T-cell reconstitution after alpha-beta-depleted transplantation in children. The TCRbeta library was prepared with unique molecular identifiers. Using its own MiXCR run on the PCR reads, TCRdb lists one record per CDR3 protein. The sample records roughly 300,000 distinct CDR3 sequences, under 14% being singletons. The sample in question was peripheral blood, obtained 180 days after TCRalphabeta/CD19-depleted stem cell transplant. These receptors were taken from a male patient between 2 and 10 years old who had a stem cell transplant for chronic granulomatous disease, so the T cells may come from the graft donor.

The CDR3 region has the DNA TGTGCCAGCAGCCCTGAACGAGGGAGGACAGATACGCAGTATTTT. This gives the protein CASSPERGRTDTQYF. The chain employs TRBV5-4 and TRBJ2-3; TRBD2 might be the D (6 bases). Germline loops: CDR1 SGHNT, CDR2 YYREEE (reference sequence). V shed 4 bases and J shed 3 bases, with 15 bases lying between them. The CDR3 extends over 15 amino acids.

This clonotype was seen repeatedly, ten times or more. This sequence joins TRBV20-1 and TRBJ2-5, with 13 bases fitting TRBD2. This CDR3 comprises 15 residues. Germline V gene data show CDR1 as DFQATT and CDR2 as SNEGSKA (reference sequence). Germline trimming cut 5 bases from V and 1 base from J; bases unmatched to any gene: 4. The CDR3 sequence: CSAGLAGAIQETQYF. CDR3 nucleotide sequence: TGCAGTGCTGGACTAGCGGGGGCCATCCAAGAGACCCAGTACTTC.

A note on this clonotype: Given a much more abundant clone one base away, this may be a read error. J is TRBJ2-7 and V is TRBV20-1, with D perhaps matching TRBD2 (6 bases). The CDR3 runs to 13 residues. The germline V gene encodes CDR1 DFQATT and CDR2 SNEGSKA (reference sequence). V lost 1 base, J lost 2 bases, and 9 bases lay in between. The CDR3 is CSARGGDPYEQYF. In DNA, the CDR3 is TGCAGTGCTAGAGGGGGGGATCCCTACGAGCAGTACTTC.

Many counts were recorded for this clonotype. The junction shows a germline mismatch at one end, possibly a read error. V gene TRBV11-2 combines with J gene TRBJ2-7, with D uncertain. Germline V lookup: CDR1 SGHAT, CDR2 FQNNGV. The CDR3 consists of 13 residues. The CDR3 sequence is CTSQRLGSYEQYF. CDR3 nucleotides: TGCACCTCCCAGAGGTTAGGCTCCTACGAGCAGTACTTC. Full variable domain (remainder filled in from reference TRBV11-2 and TRBJ2-7): EAGVAQSPRYKIIEKRQSVAFWCNPISGHATLYWYQQILGQGPKLLIQFQNNGVVDDSQLPKDRFSAERLKGVDSTLKIQPAKLEDSAVYLCTSQRLGSYEQYFGPGTRLTVT.

A few counts support this clonotype. The DNA is left out, because the CDR3 cannot be placed on it with certainty; the CDR3 is given as TCRdb lists it. This CDR3 reads CISVPEAPGGAPRSEQYF. The chain links TRBV7-5 to TRBJ2-7; the table's D gene call, TRBD1, was not cross checked with the DNA. TRBV7-5 is an annotated pseudogene. The CDR3 has 18 residues if both end residues are counted.

There are many counts of this clonotype. The chain carries TRBV20-1 and TRBJ2-1, with D possibly matching TRBD1 (6 bases). Germline-derived CDR1 and CDR2 are DFQATT and SNEGSKA (reference sequence). Trimming stripped 2 bases from V and 0 bases from J, with 14 bases between. This CDR3 is built from 16 residues. The DNA of the CDR3 is TGCAGTGCTAGACGACCACAGGGCGGCTCCTACAATGAGCAGTTCTTC. Its translation: CSARRPQGGSYNEQFF.

J is TRBJ1-5 and V is TRBV30; tentative D call: TRBD1 (5 bases). Germline CDR1 is GTSNPN and CDR2 is SVGIG (reference sequence). The CDR3 is 14 residues long. V was cut by 0 bases and J by 9 bases, with 15 bases left in between. DNA for the CDR3: TGTGCCTGGAGTGTAAAGCAGGGCGGAGGGCCCCAGCATTTT. Protein: CAWSVKQGGGPQHF.

This clonotype occurred many times. V and J are TRBV29-1 and TRBJ2-1; 9 bases map to TRBD2. The V and J ends lost 0 bases and 6 bases, in that order; junction bases with no gene match: 6. The CDR3 runs to 15 residues. Germline assignment: CDR1 SQVTM and CDR2 ANQGSEA. CDR3 protein: CSVEERTSVPNEQFF. The CDR3 nucleotides are TGCAGCGTTGAAGAAAGGACTAGCGTCCCCAATGAGCAGTTCTTC.

This clonotype has at least ten counts. This chain links TRBV18 with TRBJ2-5; D is possibly TRBD1 (6 bases). V lost 3 bases, J lost 5 bases, and 13 bases lay in between. The CDR3 is 14 residues long. Germline-derived CDR1 and CDR2 are KGHSH and LQKENI. The CDR3 DNA sequence: TGTGCCAGCTCACCTATACAGGGTTGGGAGACCCAGTACTTC. It specifies CASSPIQGWETQYF. Full variable domain (remainder filled in from reference TRBV18 and TRBJ2-5): NAGVMQNPRHLVRRRGQEARLRCSPMKGHSHVYWYRQLPEEGLKFMVYLQKENIIDESGMPKERFSAEFPKEGPSILRIQQVVRGDSAAYFCASSPIQGWETQYFGPGTRLLVL.

This clonotype was recorded at least ten times. The chain couples TRBV7-9 to TRBJ2-1; tentatively, D is TRBD2 (6 bases). The CDR3 has 15 residues. V dropped 3 bases and J dropped 7 bases, with 16 bases sitting between them. Germline V gives CDR1 SEHNR, CDR2 FQNEAQ (reference sequence). The CDR3 DNA follows: TGTGCCAGCAGCTTTGGGGACTCCGCAGGGAATGAGCAGTTCTTC. Amino acid sequence: CASSFGDSAGNEQFF.